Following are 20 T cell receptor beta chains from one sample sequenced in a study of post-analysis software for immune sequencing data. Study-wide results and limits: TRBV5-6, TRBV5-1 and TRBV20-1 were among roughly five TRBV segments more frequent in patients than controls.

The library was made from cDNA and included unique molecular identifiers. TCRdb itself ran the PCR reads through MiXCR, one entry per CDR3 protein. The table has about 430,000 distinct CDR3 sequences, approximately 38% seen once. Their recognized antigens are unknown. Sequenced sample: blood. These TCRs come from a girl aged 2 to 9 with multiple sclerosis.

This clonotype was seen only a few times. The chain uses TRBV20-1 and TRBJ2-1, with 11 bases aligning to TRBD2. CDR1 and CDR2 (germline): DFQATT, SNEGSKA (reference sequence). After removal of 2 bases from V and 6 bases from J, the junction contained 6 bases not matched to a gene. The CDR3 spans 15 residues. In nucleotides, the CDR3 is TGCAGTGCTAGACTCGGACTAGCGGGTTTCAATGAGCAGTTCTTC. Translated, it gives CSARLGLAGFNEQFF.

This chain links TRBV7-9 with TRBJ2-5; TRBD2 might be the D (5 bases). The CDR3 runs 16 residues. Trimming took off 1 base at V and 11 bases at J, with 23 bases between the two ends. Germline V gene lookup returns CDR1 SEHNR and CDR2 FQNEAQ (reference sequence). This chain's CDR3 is CASSLGEDNFFGEQYF. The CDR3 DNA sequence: TGTGCCAGCAGCTTAGGAGAAGACAACTTCTTTGGGGAGCAGTACTTC.

The CDR3 spells CASSPSQGAANEQYF. CDR3 bases: TGTGCCAGCTCACCATCTCAGGGGGCCGCTAACGAGCAGTACTTC. This chain joins TRBV18 and TRBJ2-5; 8 bases map to TRBD1. The J call may be in error: the DNA end matches TRBJ2-7 better. Germline V lookup: CDR1 KGHSH, CDR2 LQKENI. The CDR3 sequence is 15 residues long.

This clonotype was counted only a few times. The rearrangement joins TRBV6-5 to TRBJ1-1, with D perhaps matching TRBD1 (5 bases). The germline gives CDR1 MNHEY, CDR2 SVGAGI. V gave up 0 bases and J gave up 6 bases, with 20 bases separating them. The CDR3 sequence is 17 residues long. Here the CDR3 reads CASSYSIGVGPGPEAFF. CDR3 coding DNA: TGTGCCAGCAGTTACTCGATTGGGGTGGGTCCGGGACCTGAAGCTTTCTTT.

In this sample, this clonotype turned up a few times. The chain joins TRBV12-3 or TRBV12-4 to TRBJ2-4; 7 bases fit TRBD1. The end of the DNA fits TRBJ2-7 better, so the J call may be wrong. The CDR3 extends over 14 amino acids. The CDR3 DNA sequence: TGTGCCAGCAGTTTCCAGGGGGAAGCCTACGAGCAGTACTTC. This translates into CASSFQGEAYEQYF.

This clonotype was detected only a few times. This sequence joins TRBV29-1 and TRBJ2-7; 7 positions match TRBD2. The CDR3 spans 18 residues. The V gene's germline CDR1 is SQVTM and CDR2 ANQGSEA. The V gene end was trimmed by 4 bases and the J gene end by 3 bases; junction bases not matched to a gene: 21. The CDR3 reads CSVGRKGTQRGLFYEQYF. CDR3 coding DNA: TGCAGCGTTGGAAGGAAGGGGACCCAGCGGGGCCTCTTCTACGAGCAGTACTTC.

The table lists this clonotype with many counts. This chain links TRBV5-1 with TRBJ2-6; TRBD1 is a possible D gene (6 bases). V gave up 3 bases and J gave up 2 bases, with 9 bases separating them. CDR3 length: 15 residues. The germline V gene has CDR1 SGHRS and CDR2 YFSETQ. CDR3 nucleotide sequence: TGCGCCAGCAGCTCCAGGGGTGCTGGGGCCAACGTCCTGACTTTC. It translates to CASSSRGAGANVLTF.

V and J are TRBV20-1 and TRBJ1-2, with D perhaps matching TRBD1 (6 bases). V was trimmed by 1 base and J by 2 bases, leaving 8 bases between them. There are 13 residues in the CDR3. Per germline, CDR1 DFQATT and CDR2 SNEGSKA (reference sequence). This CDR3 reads CSARGQGNYGYTF. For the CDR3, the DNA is TGCAGTGCTAGAGGTCAGGGGAACTATGGCTACACCTTC.

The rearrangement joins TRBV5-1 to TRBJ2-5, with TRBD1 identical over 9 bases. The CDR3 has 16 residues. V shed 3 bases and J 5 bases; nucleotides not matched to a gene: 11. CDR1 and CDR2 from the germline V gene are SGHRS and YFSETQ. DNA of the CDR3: TGCGCCAGCAGCTCAGCGCGGGACAGGGTAGAGGAGACCCAGTACTTC. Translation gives CASSSARDRVEETQYF.

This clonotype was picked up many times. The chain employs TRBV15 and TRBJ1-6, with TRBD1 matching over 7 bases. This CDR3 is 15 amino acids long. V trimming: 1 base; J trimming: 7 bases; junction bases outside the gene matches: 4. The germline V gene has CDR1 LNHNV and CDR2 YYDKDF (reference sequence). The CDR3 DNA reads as TGTGCCACCAGCAGAGTCATGGGACAGAATTCACCCCTCCACTTT. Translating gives CATSRVMGQNSPLHF.

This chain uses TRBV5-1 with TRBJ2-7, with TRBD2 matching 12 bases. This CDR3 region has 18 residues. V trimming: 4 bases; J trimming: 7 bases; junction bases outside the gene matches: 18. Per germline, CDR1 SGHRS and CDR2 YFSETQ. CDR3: CASSGTLKLAGGRNEQYF. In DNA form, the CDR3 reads TGCGCCAGCAGCGGTACGCTGAAACTAGCGGGAGGACGCAATGAGCAGTACTTC.

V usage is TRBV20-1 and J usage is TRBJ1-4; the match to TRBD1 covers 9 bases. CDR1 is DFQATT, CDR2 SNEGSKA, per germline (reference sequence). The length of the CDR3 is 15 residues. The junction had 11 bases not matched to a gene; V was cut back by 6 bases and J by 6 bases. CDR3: CSASPRDRVDEKLFF. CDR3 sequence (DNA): TGCAGTGCCAGCCCCCGGGACAGGGTTGATGAAAAACTGTTTTTT.

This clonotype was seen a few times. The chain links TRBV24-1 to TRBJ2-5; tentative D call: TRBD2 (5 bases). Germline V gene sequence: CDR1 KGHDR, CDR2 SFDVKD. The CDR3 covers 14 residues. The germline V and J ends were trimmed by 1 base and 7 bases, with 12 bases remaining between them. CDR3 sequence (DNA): TGTGCCACCAGTGATTTTGCGTCCCGGGGGACCCAGTACTTC. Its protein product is CATSDFASRGTQYF.

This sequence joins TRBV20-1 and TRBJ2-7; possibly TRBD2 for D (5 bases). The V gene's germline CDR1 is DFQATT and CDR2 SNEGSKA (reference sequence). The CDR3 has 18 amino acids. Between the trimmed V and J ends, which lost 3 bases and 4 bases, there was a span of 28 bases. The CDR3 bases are TGCAGTGCTAGCCCGTTGGTGGTGCTTGCGGGCTCGGGATACGAGCAGTACTTC. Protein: CSASPLVVLAGSGYEQYF.

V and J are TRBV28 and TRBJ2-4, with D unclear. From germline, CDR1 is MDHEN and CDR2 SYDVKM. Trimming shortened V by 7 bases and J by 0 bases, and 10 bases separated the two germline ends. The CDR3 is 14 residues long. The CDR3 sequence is CASTWNPAKNIQYF. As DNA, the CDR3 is TGTGCCAGCACCTGGAACCCAGCCAAAAACATTCAGTACTTC.

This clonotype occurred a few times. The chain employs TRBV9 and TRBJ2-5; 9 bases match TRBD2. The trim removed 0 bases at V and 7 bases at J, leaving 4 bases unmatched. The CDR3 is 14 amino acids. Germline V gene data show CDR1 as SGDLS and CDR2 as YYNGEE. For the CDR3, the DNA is TGTGCCAGCAGCGTAGCTAGCGGGGCGGGGACCCAGTACTTC. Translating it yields CASSVASGAGTQYF.

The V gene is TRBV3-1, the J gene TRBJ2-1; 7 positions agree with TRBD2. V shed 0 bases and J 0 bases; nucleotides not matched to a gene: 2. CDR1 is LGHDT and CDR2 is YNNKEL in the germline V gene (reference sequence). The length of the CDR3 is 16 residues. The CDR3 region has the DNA TGTGCCAGCAGCCAAGAGGGGGGGGGCTCCTACAATGAGCAGTTCTTC. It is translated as CASSQEGGGSYNEQFF.

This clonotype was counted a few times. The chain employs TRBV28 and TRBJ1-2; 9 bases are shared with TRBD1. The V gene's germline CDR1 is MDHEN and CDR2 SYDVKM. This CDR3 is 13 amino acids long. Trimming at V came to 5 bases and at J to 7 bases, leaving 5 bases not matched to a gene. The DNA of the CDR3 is TGTGCCAGCAGTCAGGGACAGGGCACTGGCTACACCTTC. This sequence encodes CASSQGQGTGYTF.

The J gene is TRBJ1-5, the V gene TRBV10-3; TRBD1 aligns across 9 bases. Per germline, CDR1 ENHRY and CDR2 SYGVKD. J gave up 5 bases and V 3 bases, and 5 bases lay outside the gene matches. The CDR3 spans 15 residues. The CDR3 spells CAISDSDRGYQPQHF. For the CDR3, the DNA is TGTGCCATCAGTGATTCCGACAGGGGGTATCAGCCCCAGCATTTT.

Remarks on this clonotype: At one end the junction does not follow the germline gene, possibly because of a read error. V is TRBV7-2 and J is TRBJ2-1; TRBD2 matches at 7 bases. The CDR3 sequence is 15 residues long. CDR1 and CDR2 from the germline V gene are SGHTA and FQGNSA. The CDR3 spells CASRLAATSYNVQFF. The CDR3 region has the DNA TGTGCCAGCAGGCTAGCGGCAACCTCCTACAATGTGCAGTTCTTC.